These T cell receptor beta chains were read from a single sample in a study of early stage breast cancer tumors. Repertoires were generated with immunoSEQ multiplex PCR, while TCRdb's copy carries only in-frame clones and drops some. Of 55,000 to 70,000 clones listed, approximately 84% are singletons. The source material was blood. The receptor set was obtained from a person aged 40-50 years with breast cancer. Both conserved end residues are part of each CDR3. D genes are given only for firm matches.

TRBJ2-7 TRBD1 TRBV6-5 CASSPPGGLNGEQYF TGTGCCAGCAGTCCGCCAGGGGGCTTGAATGGTGAGCAGTACTTC
TRBJ2-7 . TRBV6-1 CASSLASSYEQYF TGTGCCAGCAGCCTAGCGAGCTCCTACGAGCAGTACTTC
TRBJ2-7 TRBD2 TRBV5-1 CASSWGSGTLSSYEQYF TGCGCCAGCAGCTGGGGTAGCGGGACCCTAAGCTCCTACGAGCAGTACTTC
TRBJ2-1 . TRBV7-2 CASSLEGTRNAEQFF TGTGCCAGCAGCTTAGAGGGGACTCGAAACGCTGAGCAGTTCTTC
TRBJ2-3 TRBD2 TRBV28 CASSFPSGRAGDTQYF TGTGCCAGCAGTTTCCCCAGCGGGAGGGCCGGAGATACGCAGTATTTT
TRBJ1-1 TRBD1 TRBV9 CASSGSGQANTEAFF TGTGCCAGCAGCGGATCGGGACAGGCGAACACTGAAGCTTTCTTT
TRBJ1-4 . TRBV6-1 CASSEAPSGHHEKLFF TGTGCCAGCAGTGAAGCCCCCTCGGGACATCATGAAAAACTGTTTTTT
TRBJ2-2 . TRBV11-2 CASSLEWGGHTGELFF TGTGCCAGCAGCTTAGAATGGGGGGGGCACACCGGGGAGCTGTTTTTT
TRBJ1-2 . TRBV4-2 CASSVGAYAYGYTF TGTGCCAGCAGCGTAGGGGCTTATGCCTATGGCTACACCTTC
TRBJ2-7 . TRBV1 CTSSQQAGGNWYEQYF TGCACCAGCAGCCAACAAGCGGGAGGGAATTGGTACGAGCAGTACTTC
TRBJ2-7 TRBD2 TRBV25-1 CATMTSAYEQYF TGTGCCACCATGACTAGCGCCTACGAGCAGTACTTC